A single sample is the source of the 26 T cell receptor beta chains below, sequenced in a study of shared clonotypes between healthy human individuals. Naive CD8 cells were CD45RO-negative, positively selected for CCR7, excluding terminally differentiated effector memory CD45RA+ cells. Method: immunoSEQ multiplex PCR; TCRdb's copy keeps in-frame clones and lacks some. The sample gives around 2.1 million clones, under 95% of which show up once; about 1.8% is in the top ten. The sample was naive CD8+ T cells from PBMCs. The receptors derive from a man aged 18 to 29 in good health. Some clones in this sample may be carry-over from other donors' samples.

On this clone: The same CDR3 also results from other DNA sequences found in this sample. J is TRBJ2-6 and V is TRBV27; a weak D match, TRBD1 (6 bases). The CDR3 sequence is 16 residues long. The V gene lost 5 bases and the J gene lost 0 bases, with 11 bases spanning the gap. Germline V gene sequence: CDR1 MNHEY, CDR2 SMNVEV (reference sequence). CDR3 protein: CASSPRTASGANVLTF. The CDR3 nucleotides read TGTGCCAGCAGTCCAAGGACAGCCTCTGGGGCCAACGTCCTGACTTTC.

Concerning this clone itself: This specimen includes other DNA sequences encoding the same CDR3. The chain is built from TRBV6-5 and TRBJ1-1, with 10 bases aligning to TRBD1. Germline CDR1 MNHEY, CDR2 SVGAGI. With 2 bases clipped from V and 5 bases from J, the junction kept 2 bases outside the gene matches. CDR3 length: 14 residues. The CDR3 nucleotides read TGTGCCAGCAGTTACCGGGACAGGGGTACTGAAGCTTTCTTT. Protein product: CASSYRDRGTEAFF.

The rearrangement uses TRBV27 and TRBJ2-1, with D perhaps TRBD1 (6 bases). V shed 5 bases and J shed 6 bases, with 17 bases lying between them. Looked up from germline, CDR1 is MNHEY and CDR2 is SMNVEV (reference sequence). The CDR3 has 15 residues. The CDR3 loop reads CASSPRGHSTNEQFF. In DNA form, the CDR3 reads TGTGCCAGCAGTCCCAGGGGCCATAGTACCAATGAGCAGTTCTTC.

This chain connects TRBV19 to TRBJ1-2; D possibly corresponds to TRBD1 (5 bases). Germline V gene data show CDR1 as LNHDA and CDR2 as SQIVND (reference sequence). V was clipped by 4 bases and J by 6 bases, with 15 bases between them. This CDR3 contains 14 residues. CDR3 region: CASSNPWRGDGYTF. The DNA for the CDR3 is TGTGCCAGTAGTAACCCGTGGAGAGGGGATGGCTACACCTTC.

The chain links TRBV27 to TRBJ2-5, with 7 bases lining up with TRBD2. The CDR3 consists of 15 residues. CDR1 MNHEY and CDR2 SMNVEV come from the germline V gene (reference sequence). V was clipped by 0 bases and J by 5 bases; unmatched bases: 6. The DNA of the CDR3 is TGTGCCAGCAGTTTATCTTCGACTAGCCGCGAGACCCAGTACTTC. This sequence encodes CASSLSSTSRETQYF.

The chain links TRBV19 to TRBJ2-7, with D perhaps assigned TRBD1 or TRBD2 (5 bases each). V was cut by 1 base and J by 4 bases, with 14 bases left in between. The germline CDR1 and CDR2 sequences are LNHDA and SQIVND (reference sequence). The CDR3 is 15 amino acids. Written as DNA, the CDR3 is TGTGCCAGTAGTATAGGTGGGGACGGACGATACGAGCAGTACTTC. Residues: CASSIGGDGRYEQYF.

This sequence joins TRBV19 and TRBJ2-7, with 11 bases fitting TRBD2. Trimming removed 3 bases from V and 4 bases from J; junction bases left unmatched: 5. Germline CDR1 reads LNHDA; CDR2 reads SQIVND (reference sequence). There are 15 residues in the CDR3. CDR3 in amino acids: CASSMRIAGGYEQYF. The CDR3 bases are TGTGCCAGTAGTATGCGGATAGCGGGAGGGTACGAGCAGTACTTC.

The chain carries TRBV19 and TRBJ1-4, with TRBD1 matching 9 bases. The germline CDR1 and CDR2 sequences are LNHDA and SQIVND (reference sequence). This CDR3 spans 12 amino acids. V dropped 6 bases and J dropped 11; count of bases not matched to a gene: 4. The DNA for the CDR3 is TGTGCCAGTAGCGGGGACAGGGCCAAACTGTTTTTT. Protein: CASSGDRAKLFF.

DNA for the CDR3: TGTGCCAGCAGCTCCCCGGGAGAAGGAACAGATACGCAGTATTTT. It is translated as CASSSPGEGTDTQYF. The chain employs TRBV7-3 and TRBJ2-3, with D perhaps matching TRBD2 (6 bases). V lost 4 bases and J 3 bases, leaving 14 bases between the germline ends. Germline V lookup: CDR1 SGHTA, CDR2 FQGTGA. The CDR3 length is 15 residues.

The chain links TRBV6-6 to TRBJ2-7; TRBD2 matches at 10 bases. V dropped 6 bases and J dropped 0; count of bases not matched to a gene: 5. The CDR3 is 15 residues long. Germline V gene data show CDR1 as MNHNY and CDR2 as SVGAGI (reference sequence). Written as DNA, the CDR3 is TGTGCCAGCAGAGGACTAGCGGAGCACTCCTACGAGCAGTACTTC. It translates to CASRGLAEHSYEQYF.

The chain has TRBV5-1 and TRBJ1-1, with a tentative D call TRBD1 (5 bases). The CDR3 runs to 16 residues. Trimming left V 0 bases short and J 3 bases short, with 15 bases between. Germline CDR1 and CDR2: SGHRS and YFSETQ. The CDR3 DNA is TGCGCCAGCAGCTTGGTGTGGGGGAGAACGGACACTGAAGCTTTCTTT. Its protein product is CASSLVWGRTDTEAFF.

The J gene is TRBJ1-5, the V gene TRBV9; maybe TRBD1 (5 bases). Germline CDR1 is SGDLS and CDR2 is YYNGEE. With 4 bases removed from V and 4 bases from J, the gap between germline ends came to 15 bases. This CDR3 has 15 residues. CDR3 DNA sequence: TGTGCCAGCAGCCCCGGACACGCCACAAATCAGCCCCAGCATTTT. Translating gives CASSPGHATNQPQHF.

About this clone: Other nucleotide sequences from this sample produce the same CDR3. V is TRBV5-4 and J is TRBJ1-1, with D unresolved. V was clipped by 4 bases and J by 5 bases, with 6 bases between them. The CDR3 is 11 residues long. Germline CDR1 and CDR2: SGHNT and YYREEE (reference sequence). The CDR3 region has the DNA TGTGCCAGCAGCCTGGGGACTGAAGCTTTCTTT. Its protein is CASSLGTEAFF.

V is TRBV6-1 and J is TRBJ1-1; no reliable D call. There are 15 residues in the CDR3. The V gene lost 7 bases and the J gene lost 0 bases, with 15 bases spanning the gap. Germline CDR1 is MNHNS and CDR2 is SASEGT. Written as DNA, the CDR3 is TGTGCCAGCAACGATCGACGGCTCATGAACACTGAAGCTTTCTTT. Encoded protein: CASNDRRLMNTEAFF.

This rearrangement joins TRBV25-1 to TRBJ1-4; no clear D gene. The CDR3 consists of 13 residues. CDR1 MGHDK and CDR2 SYGVNS come from the germline V gene. Trimming took off 1 base at V and 8 bases at J, with 8 bases between the two ends. CDR3 residues: CASSEWGEEKLFF. CDR3 sequence (DNA): TGTGCCAGCAGTGAATGGGGTGAGGAAAAACTGTTTTTT.

The table lists this clone with a count of one. This chain links TRBV7-2 with TRBJ2-1; D possibly matches TRBD1 or TRBD2 (7 bases each). This CDR3 has 15 amino acids. The V gene lost 6 bases and the J gene lost 0 bases, with 12 bases spanning the gap. Germline V gene sequence: CDR1 SGHTA, CDR2 FQGNSA. The DNA of the CDR3 is TGTGCCAGCAGTCGCAGGGGGGGCTCCTACAATGAGCAGTTCTTC. Translating it yields CASSRRGGSYNEQFF.

The chain links TRBV9 to TRBJ2-3, with TRBD2 as a possible D gene (5 bases). CDR3 length: 15 residues. Per germline, CDR1 SGDLS and CDR2 YYNGEE. V lost 2 bases and J 4 bases, leaving 14 bases between the germline ends. CDR3: CASSVRGSRADTQYF. Written as DNA, the CDR3 is TGTGCCAGCAGCGTTCGGGGTAGCCGAGCAGATACGCAGTATTTT. Filled out from reference TRBV9 and TRBJ2-3, the complete variable domain reads DSGVTQTPKHLITATGQRVTLRCSPRSGDLSVYWYQQSLDQGLQFLIQYYNGEERAKGNILERFSAQQFPDLHSELNLSSLELGDSALYFCASSVRGSRADTQYFGPGTRLTVL.

The V and J genes are TRBV2 and TRBJ2-7, with D unclear. The CDR3 extends over 13 amino acids. Germline lookup yields CDR1 SNHLY and CDR2 FYNNEI. Deletions cut 2 bases from V and 1 base from J, with 6 bases between. CDR3 DNA: TGTGCCAGCAGTGAATCCCAGTCCTACGAGCAGTACTTC. This codes for CASSESQSYEQYF.

The chain has TRBV28 and TRBJ1-2; D uncertain. CDR3 size: 12 residues. V lost 8 bases, J lost 7 bases, and 14 bases lay in between. From germline, CDR1 is MDHEN and CDR2 SYDVKM. CDR3 protein: CASQGSSVGYTF. CDR3 DNA sequence: TGTGCCAGCCAAGGGTCTTCGGTTGGCTACACCTTC.

The rearrangement joins TRBV28 to TRBJ2-7; tentatively, D is TRBD1 (7 bases). The CDR3 runs 15 residues. Germline assignment: CDR1 MDHEN and CDR2 SYDVKM. The V and J ends lost 7 bases and 7 bases respectively, with 23 bases between them. The CDR3: CASTWTGRGVEEQYF. The DNA of the CDR3 is TGTGCCAGCACATGGACAGGTAGGGGGGTTGAAGAGCAGTACTTC.

The CDR3 loop reads CASSYAASYNEQFF. In DNA form, the CDR3 reads TGTGCCAGCAGTTACGCGGCCTCCTACAATGAGCAGTTCTTC. J is TRBJ2-1 and V is TRBV27; D gene uncertain. The V gene lost 4 bases and the J gene lost 0 bases, with 7 bases spanning the gap. CDR1 is MNHEY and CDR2 is SMNVEV in the germline V gene (reference sequence). The CDR3 is made up of 14 amino acids.

J is TRBJ2-1 and V is TRBV4-1; TRBD2 agrees at 8 bases. The germline V gene has CDR1 MGHRA and CDR2 YSYEKL. Trimming took 1 base from V and 8 from J; bases not matched to a gene: 4. The CDR3 is 14 amino acids. This CDR3 is CASSQGAGADEQFF. Here the CDR3 DNA reads TGCGCCAGCAGCCAAGGAGCGGGAGCGGATGAGCAGTTCTTC.

With regard to this clone: The same CDR3 also results from other DNA sequences found in this sample. V and J are TRBV27 and TRBJ2-2; no clear D gene. From germline, CDR1 is MNHEY and CDR2 SMNVEV (reference sequence). The V gene lost 2 bases and the J gene lost 6 bases, with 4 bases spanning the gap. This CDR3 is 12 amino acids long. This CDR3 reads CASSLLSGELFF. In DNA form, the CDR3 reads TGTGCCAGCAGTTTACTTTCCGGGGAGCTGTTTTTT.

This sequence joins TRBV4-3 and TRBJ2-7, with 11 bases fitting TRBD2. The germline V gene encodes CDR1 LGHNA and CDR2 YSLEER. J was trimmed by 4 bases and V by 4 bases; bases with no gene match: 9. CDR3 length: 16 residues. The CDR3 protein is CASSPLAGGGLYEQYF. The CDR3 DNA follows: TGCGCCAGCAGCCCCTTAGCGGGAGGGGGGCTATACGAGCAGTACTTC.

The rearrangement links TRBV28 to TRBJ1-4, with a tentative D call TRBD1 (6 bases). The CDR3 is 14 residues long. Trimming shortened V by 7 bases and J by 4 bases, and 13 bases separated the two germline ends. The germline V gene has CDR1 MDHEN and CDR2 SYDVKM. The CDR3 coding sequence is TGTGCCAGCACCACAGGGATTAATAATGAAAAACTGTTTTTT. Translation: CASTTGINNEKLFF.

The chain carries TRBV11-1 and TRBJ2-7; TRBD1 matches 11 bases. With 5 bases clipped from V and 4 bases from J, the junction kept 7 bases outside the gene matches. The CDR3 spans 15 residues. CDR1 and CDR2 (germline): SGHAT, FQDESV (reference sequence). This CDR3 is CASSGGTGGWYEQYF. CDR3 coding DNA: TGTGCCAGCAGCGGAGGGACAGGGGGTTGGTACGAGCAGTACTTC.